One T cell receptor beta chain is described in this entry. CDR1 and CDR2 from the germline V gene are KGHDR and SFDVKD. The V segment lost 4 bases and the J segment 4 bases; nucleotides outside the gene matches: 14. The CDR3 runs to 17 residues. These data are taken from a study of blood T cell repertoires in COVID-19. In the authors' methods: The assay estimated nucleated cells by amplifying reference gene primers. Assay: immunoSEQ multiplex PCR; the TCRdb copy retains only in-frame clones and omits some. V, J and clone size are taken as reported in that table, and D and trimming were inferred from the DNA itself. Of about 140,000 clones in the sample, 80% to 90% are singletons; the top ten hold about 9.4%.

This rearrangement joins TRBV24-1 to TRBJ1-2; TRBD1 matches 7 bases. The sequencing sample was made of peripheral blood. The clonotype comes from a man between 60 and 70 years old with active or convalescent COVID-19. The CDR3 spells CATSDPAIGGSGYGYTF. As DNA, the CDR3 is TGTGCCACCAGTGACCCCGCAATAGGGGGCTCGGGCTATGGCTACACCTTC.